The 17 T cell receptor beta chains reported below all come from one sample, sequenced in a study of low-dose radiotherapy and immunotherapy resistance in tumors. An approximately 19-cycle PCR with a constant-region primer and V-primer adapter amplified TCRs. One entry per CDR3 protein results from TCRdb running MiXCR on the reads. Among roughly 50,000 distinct CDR3 sequences listed, approximately 31% were seen once. Time point: after trial treatment. Treatment denoted: LDRT plus nivolumab, ipilimumab, low-dose cyclophosphamide and aspirin (RACIN trial). This specimen consisted of PBMCs, obtained after low-dose radiotherapy plus immunotherapy. These receptors were taken from a male donor with rectosigmoid adenocarcinoma.

This clonotype was counted a few times. The gene calls are TRBV7-2 and TRBJ1-5, with D hard to call. Per germline, CDR1 SGHTA and CDR2 FQGNSA. The CDR3 runs 16 residues. The V gene lost 2 bases and the J gene lost 0 bases, with 11 bases spanning the gap. The CDR3 DNA reads TGTGCCAGCAGCTTATGGTCAGTCGTTAGCAATCAGCCCCAGCATTTT. Residues: CASSLWSVVSNQPQHF.

This clonotype was picked up many times. Since no conserved phenylalanine or tryptophan closes the CDR3, a read error is the likely cause. The DNA is left out, because the CDR3 cannot be placed on it with certainty; the CDR3 is given as TCRdb lists it. The rearrangement uses TRBV4-2 and TRBJ2-3; the table's D call TRBD1 went unverified against the DNA. Both ends counted, the CDR3 spans 12 residues. Germline V gene sequence: CDR1 LGHNA, CDR2 YNFKEQ. The CDR3 protein is CASSPGRLGLTM.

The rearrangement uses TRBV6-2 or TRBV6-3 and TRBJ1-5; 7 nucleotides agree with TRBD1. V was clipped by 5 bases and J by 6 bases; unmatched bases: 7. There are 14 residues in the CDR3. Per germline, CDR1 MNHEY and CDR2 SVGEGT. CDR3 residues: CASSQTGFGQPQHF. Written as DNA, the CDR3 is TGTGCCAGCAGTCAGACAGGGTTCGGTCAGCCCCAGCATTTT.

V usage is TRBV27 and J usage is TRBJ2-4; possible D gene TRBD1, 5 bases. The germline V gene has CDR1 MNHEY and CDR2 SMNVEV (reference sequence). The CDR3 runs 13 residues. Trimming shortened V by 1 base and J by 6 bases, and 7 bases separated the two germline ends. The CDR3 DNA reads as TGTGCCAGCAGTTTATTAGGGGCAAACATTCAGTACTTC. Amino acid sequence: CASSLLGANIQYF.

The sample holds many counts of this clonotype. The chain recombines TRBV30 with TRBJ2-1; tentative D call: TRBD2 (5 bases). Germline values: CDR1 GTSNPN, CDR2 SVGIG (reference sequence). V was pared by 4 bases and J by 5 bases, with 15 bases between. CDR3 length: 14 amino acids. CDR3 sequence reads: CAWITKRRDNEQFF. DNA of the CDR3: TGTGCCTGGATAACGAAGCGGCGAGACAATGAGCAGTTCTTC.

This clonotype was seen repeatedly, ten times or more. The chain combines TRBV12-3 or TRBV12-4 with TRBJ1-1; perhaps TRBD1 as D (5 bases). Trimming took off 5 bases at V and 1 base at J, with 8 bases between the two ends. The CDR3 length is 13 residues. The DNA of the CDR3 is TGTGCCAGCAGTATTACAGGGAACACTGAAGCTTTCTTT. It translates to CASSITGNTEAFF.

This clonotype showed up just a few times. V usage is TRBV5-1 and J usage is TRBJ2-7, with 9 bases fitting TRBD1. The trim removed 5 bases at V and 4 bases at J, leaving 10 bases unmatched. Germline V gene lookup returns CDR1 SGHRS and CDR2 YFSETQ. CDR3 size: 15 residues. The CDR3 DNA is TGCGCCAGCAGAGTTACACAGGGGGCATGGTACGAGCAGTACTTC. Protein: CASRVTQGAWYEQYF. Full variable domain (missing parts from reference TRBV5-1 and TRBJ2-7): KAGVTQTPRYLIKTRGQQVTLSCSPISGHRSVSWYQQTPGQGLQFLFEYFSETQRNKGNFPGRFSGRQFSNSRSEMNVSTLELGDSALYLCASRVTQGAWYEQYFGPGTRLTVT.

The CDR3 DNA sequence: TGTGCCAGCAGCCAAGAGATAACCGGGGGTCCCTCTGGGGCCAACGTCCTGACTTTC. Its protein product is CASSQEITGGPSGANVLTF. The genes are TRBV3-1 and TRBJ2-6; D is perhaps TRBD2 (6 bases). Trimming removed 0 bases from V and 0 bases from J, with 15 bases in between. The germline V gene encodes CDR1 LGHDT and CDR2 YNNKEL (reference sequence). The CDR3 consists of 19 residues.

This clonotype was counted at least ten times. The V and J genes are TRBV29-1 and TRBJ2-5; 7 bases match TRBD2. In germline, CDR1 is SQVTM, CDR2 ANQGSEA. V dropped 6 bases and J dropped 5; count of bases not matched to a gene: 12. CDR3 length: 14 residues. The chain's CDR3 is CSVSHNPGGETQYF. The CDR3 coding sequence is TGCAGCGTCTCCCATAATCCCGGGGGGGAGACCCAGTACTTC.

This rearrangement joins TRBV5-4 to TRBJ1-6; TRBD1 might be the D (6 bases). From germline, CDR1 is SGHNT and CDR2 YYREEE (reference sequence). The V and J ends lost 2 bases and 8 bases respectively, with 14 bases between them. This CDR3 is 15 amino acids long. CDR3 loop: CASSFNGGTYSPLHF. In DNA form, the CDR3 reads TGTGCCAGCAGCTTCAACGGGGGCACATATTCACCCCTCCACTTT.

With regard to this clonotype: A single base separates this from a much larger clone, so it may be a read error. V is TRBV28 and J is TRBJ2-7, with D perhaps being TRBD1 or TRBD2 (5 bases each). The CDR3 is 15 residues long. Germline CDR1 reads MDHEN; CDR2 reads SYDVKM. V was clipped by 4 bases and J by 0 bases, with 13 bases between them. The CDR3 loop reads CASSSPGRNSYEQYF. For the CDR3, the DNA is TGTGCCAGCAGTTCCCCGGGGCGGAACTCCTACGAGCAGTACTTC.

This rearrangement joins TRBV28 to TRBJ2-1; D may be TRBD1 (6 bases). This CDR3 spans 13 amino acids. Germline V gene data show CDR1 as MDHEN and CDR2 as SYDVKM. Trimming took off 6 bases at V and 9 bases at J, with 15 bases between the two ends. The CDR3 region is CASRGYREGEQFF. The DNA of the CDR3 is TGTGCCAGCAGGGGTTACAGGGAAGGTGAGCAGTTCTTC.

Of note for this clonotype: This likely reflects a read error, since a far larger clone is one base away. The chain employs TRBV29-1 and TRBJ2-1, with 7 bases aligning to TRBD2. With V trimmed by 3 bases and J by 13 bases, 15 bases remained unmatched. The CDR3 spans 14 residues. CDR1 is SQVTM, CDR2 ANQGSEA, per germline. CDR3 loop: CSVDKAGSGETQFF. As DNA, the CDR3 is TGCAGCGTTGATAAGGCAGGGAGCGGGGAGACCCAGTTCTTC.

Concerning this clonotype itself: A junction boundary mismatches the germline segment, possibly from a read error. The V gene is TRBV29-1, the J gene TRBJ2-6, with 7 bases lining up with TRBD1. The CDR3 loop spans 15 amino acids. From germline, CDR1 is SQVTM and CDR2 ANQGSEA. In nucleotides, the CDR3 is TGCAGCGTTGAAGAAGGGGGCGCTGGGGCCAATGTCCTGACTTTC. The encoded protein is CSVEEGGAGANVLTF.

This clonotype appeared many times. The chain combines TRBV4-2 with TRBJ2-3, with TRBD2 matching over 7 bases. With V trimmed by 4 bases and J by 2 bases, 6 bases remained unmatched. Germline V lookup: CDR1 LGHNA, CDR2 YNFKEQ. The CDR3 covers 15 residues. The CDR3: CASSLGGTNTDTQYF. CDR3 nucleotide sequence: TGTGCCAGCAGCCTCGGGGGGACCAACACAGATACGCAGTATTTT.

Worth noting for this clonotype: Given a far larger clone just one base away, this is likely a sequencing read error. The chain has TRBV6-2 or TRBV6-3 and TRBJ2-1; 10 nucleotides match TRBD1. The CDR3 covers 14 residues. After removal of 5 bases from V and 10 bases from J, the junction contained 8 bases not matched to a gene. The germline V gene has CDR1 MNHEY and CDR2 SVGEGT. Written as DNA, the CDR3 is TGTGCCAGCAGTATAGACAGGGGGCTCGACGAGCAGTTCTTC. This translates into CASSIDRGLDEQFF.

On this clonotype: A far more abundant clone sits one base away, making this likely a read error. V gene TRBV26 combines with J gene TRBJ2-7; TRBD1 reflects the table's D call only, with no check against the DNA. TRBV26 is a listed pseudogene. CDR3 length: 14 residues. The CDR3 region has the DNA TGTGCCCGCAGCCCGGGACAGGGTGCCGACGAGCAGTACTTC. This sequence encodes CARSPGQGADEQYF.